The clone carrying this TCR beta chain appeared a single time. V was pared by 2 bases and J by 13 bases, with 19 bases between. The CDR3 runs to 15 residues. Per the germline V gene, CDR1 is SGHDT and CDR2 is YYEEEE. Only in-frame clones appear in the TCRdb table, and some are missing; sequencing was by immunoSEQ multiplex PCR. The table shows roughly 73,000 clones, with just over 90% occurring only once. The sample is drawn from a study of technical replicates of blood from a few donors. The specimen was T cells isolated from PBMCs. The J gene is TRBJ1-6, the V gene TRBV5-6, with a weak D call TRBD1 (5 bases). The sequence came from a human donor in good health. CDR3 sequence reads: CASSLQLYGGDPLHF. In DNA, the CDR3 is TGTGCCAGCAGCTTACAGCTATACGGGGGGGATCCCCTCCACTTT.